This T cell receptor beta chain derives from a study of blood T cells in healthy people across ages. General study results and limits: Diversity estimates drawn from one million T cells were deemed underestimates. There were more naive CD4+ cells and higher diversity in long-lived donors than in aged donors.

The use of a sample-barcoded 5' primer and a J-beta primer mix characterized a second PCR of about 7 to 12 cycles. TCRdb reprocessed the 5' RACE reads with MiXCR, giving one entry per CDR3 protein. The sample shows about 760,000 distinct CDR3 sequences, around 25% of them seen only once. Of note for this clonotype: Antigen specificity is unknown.

These data were likewise used in another study, on T cells of mothers and their children. From that paper: Over 5 children and their three healthy Caucasian mothers were the donors. The study obtained over 9 million TCR beta CDR3 reads per mother and about 3 million per child.

The TCR comes from a boy younger than 18 in good health. Sequencing was performed on blood.

CDR3 loop: CSVVDRDEQYF. The CDR3 nucleotides are TGCAGCGTCGTGGACAGGGACGAGCAGTACTTC. This chain uses TRBV29-1 with TRBJ2-7; 8 bases fit TRBD1. J gave up 5 bases and V 6 bases, and 3 bases lay outside the gene matches. CDR3 size: 11 residues. CDR1 and CDR2 (germline): SQVTM, ANQGSEA.